This T cell receptor beta chain was observed in a study of T-cell reconstitution after alpha-beta-depleted transplantation in children. Study-level findings and limits: At the one-year point after transplant, T-cell counts and TCRbeta diversity were found to come mostly from T cells that had been newly produced. Recipient T cells and thymic progenitors that survived were the source of the high TCRbeta diversity seen at day 60 in some patients. As was reported, about two months after transplant, alpha-beta T cells came from several hundred expanded graft clones.

The V and J ends lost 2 bases and 1 base respectively, with 14 bases between them. CDR1 is MNHEY, CDR2 SVGEGT, per germline. This CDR3 has 16 amino acids. Unique molecular identifiers were incorporated during preparation of the TCRbeta library. TCRdb reanalysed the PCR reads using MiXCR and keeps one entry per CDR3 protein. The profile shows around 490,000 distinct CDR3 sequences, over 9.5% of them singletons. To note about this clonotype: The target antigen is unknown.

The V gene is TRBV6-2 or TRBV6-3, the J gene TRBJ1-1; D is undetermined. Sequencing used PBMCs, mostly from graft donor cells, obtained 180 days after TCRalphabeta/CD19-depleted stem cell transplant. This clonotype was sampled from a female patient aged 2-15 years who had a stem cell transplant for aplastic anemia, so the T cells may come from the graft donor. The CDR3 DNA follows: TGTGCCAGCAGTTACCCCAACATCCGACGGAACACTGAAGCTTTCTTT. As protein: CASSYPNIRRNTEAFF.